The next 4 T cell receptor beta chains were all read from a single sample in a study of Graves' ophthalmopathy and Graves' hyperthyroidism. Amplified material comprised TCR beta CDR3 regions derived from RNA transcripts. Scientists carried out first-round RT-PCR using HTBI primers and then a second-round multiplex PCR. MiXCR, applied by TCRdb to the multiplex PCR reads, yields one record per CDR3 protein. The table shows about 370,000 distinct CDR3 sequences, with 17% occurring only once. The sequenced sample was peripheral blood. Receptors were obtained from an adult woman with stable Graves' hyperthyroidism.

Many counts were recorded for this clonotype. The rearrangement uses TRBV12-3 or TRBV12-4 and TRBJ2-7; D not resolved. There are 12 residues in the CDR3. Trimming pared 8 bases from V and 2 bases from J, leaving 10 bases between. The CDR3 DNA is TGTGCCAGCGGTCGGCAGGCCTACGAGCAGTACTTC. Translating gives CASGRQAYEQYF.

This clonotype was counted at least ten times. The chain joins TRBV24-1 to TRBJ2-2; D is possibly TRBD1 (5 bases). Germline assignment: CDR1 KGHDR and CDR2 SFDVKD. This CDR3 contains 16 residues. Trimming took 5 bases from V and 5 from J, leaving 17 bases between them. CDR3 DNA sequence: TGTGCCACCAGTGTGGGGTCGACGGACAAGACCGGGGAGCTGTTTTTT. Amino acids: CATSVGSTDKTGELFF.

V gene TRBV6-2 or TRBV6-3 combines with J gene TRBJ1-1; possible D gene TRBD1, 6 bases. V was cut by 10 bases and J by 7 bases, with 13 bases left in between. CDR1 MNHEY and CDR2 SVGEGT come from the germline V gene. CDR3 length: 11 residues. The CDR3: CATRRGDEAFF. In DNA, the CDR3 is TGTGCCACTCGAAGGGGGGATGAAGCTTTCTTT.

This clonotype has ten or more counts. The gene calls are TRBV20-1 and TRBJ2-7; 11 bases match TRBD1. Germline V gene lookup returns CDR1 DFQATT and CDR2 SNEGSKA (reference sequence). The CDR3 extends over 13 amino acids. The trim removed 4 bases at V and 4 bases at J, leaving 3 bases unmatched. This CDR3 reads CSAIWDRGYEQYF. Written as DNA, the CDR3 is TGCAGTGCTATTTGGGACAGGGGGTACGAGCAGTACTTC.